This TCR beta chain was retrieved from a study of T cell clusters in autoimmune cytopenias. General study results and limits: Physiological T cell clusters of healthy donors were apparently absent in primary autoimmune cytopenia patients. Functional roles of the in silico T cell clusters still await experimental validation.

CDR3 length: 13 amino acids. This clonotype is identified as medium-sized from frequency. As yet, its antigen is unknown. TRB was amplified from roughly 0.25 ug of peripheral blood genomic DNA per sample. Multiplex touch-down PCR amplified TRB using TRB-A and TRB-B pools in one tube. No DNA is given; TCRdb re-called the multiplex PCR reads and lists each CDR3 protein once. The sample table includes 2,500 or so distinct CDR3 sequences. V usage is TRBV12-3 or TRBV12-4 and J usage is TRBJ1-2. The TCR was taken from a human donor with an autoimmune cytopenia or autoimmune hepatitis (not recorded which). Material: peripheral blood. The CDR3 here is CASSKQLTYGYTF.